A selection of T cell receptor beta chains follows, all from one sample in a study of cytomegalovirus exposure and HLA in healthy donors. The assay was immunoSEQ multiplex PCR, and TCRdb's table has in-frame clones only and misses some. The sample yields over 250,000 clones, under 80% seen once. The sequenced sample was PBMCs. The receptor source for this set is a female donor in good health and CMV-seronegative. Both conserved end residues are part of each CDR3. D genes are given only for firm matches. Clone size is shown for a subset of rows, as once, few, many or a class of expanded clone.

cdr3_aa cdr3_nt d_call j_call clone_size v_call
CASSLLQGATGEQYF TGTGCCAGCAGCTTATTGCAGGGGGCAACTGGCGAGCAGTACTTC TRBD1 TRBJ2-7 NA TRBV11-1
CASIPGRGCSYGYTF TGTGCCAGCATCCCTGGTAGGGGCTGCTCCTATGGCTACACCTTC NA TRBJ1-2 NA TRBV12-1
CASSPGQGARGPSDQPQHF TGTGCCAGCTCACCGGGACAGGGGGCGCGCGGCCCATCCGATCAGCCCCAGCATTTT TRBD1 TRBJ1-5 once TRBV18
CSSSLAQTSGSYEQYF TGTTCCAGCAGCTTAGCCCAGACTAGCGGCTCCTACGAGCAGTACTTC TRBD2 TRBJ2-7 NA TRBV7-9
CASSPSAGLGGELFF TGTGCCAGCAGCCCCTCAGCGGGGCTGGGCGGGGAGCTGTTTTTT TRBD2 TRBJ2-2 NA TRBV2
CASSLSVGGNYGYTF TGTGCCAGCAGTTTGTCAGTCGGCGGTAACTATGGCTACACCTTC NA TRBJ1-2 few TRBV27
CASSYSGLAGPDTQYF TGTGCCAGCAGTTACTCAGGGCTAGCGGGACCAGATACGCAGTATTTT TRBD2 TRBJ2-3 NA TRBV6-5
CASSRRVSYEQYF TGTGCCAGCAGTCGCAGGGTTAGCTACGAGCAGTACTTC NA TRBJ2-7 few TRBV2
CASSLEGTKLFF TGTGCCAGCAGTTTGGAGGGGACAAAACTGTTTTTT NA TRBJ1-4 NA TRBV28
CASRVGVETQYF TGCGCCAGCAGAGTAGGGGTAGAGACCCAGTACTTC NA TRBJ2-5 once TRBV5-1
CASSLKRGSTDTQYF TGTGCCAGCAGCTTGAAGAGGGGGAGCACAGATACGCAGTATTTT NA TRBJ2-3 NA TRBV7-2
CASSPMANSYEQYF TGTGCCAGCTCACCAATGGCAAATTCCTACGAGCAGTACTTC NA TRBJ2-7 NA TRBV18
CASSLSSVPNTGELFF TGTGCCAGCAGTTTATCCTCCGTCCCCAACACCGGGGAGCTGTTTTTT NA TRBJ2-2 NA TRBV27
CASSPQVNTEAFF TGTGCCAGCAGCCCTCAGGTGAACACTGAAGCTTTCTTT NA TRBJ1-1 few TRBV28
CASHSIRHTSGELFF TGTGCCAGCCACAGTATACGTCATACGAGCGGGGAGCTGTTTTTT NA TRBJ2-2 NA TRBV19
CASSRSQAKEMLRVQYF TGCGCCAGCAGCCGATCTCAGGCCAAAGAGATGCTACGAGTGCAGTACTTC NA TRBJ2-5 few TRBV5-1